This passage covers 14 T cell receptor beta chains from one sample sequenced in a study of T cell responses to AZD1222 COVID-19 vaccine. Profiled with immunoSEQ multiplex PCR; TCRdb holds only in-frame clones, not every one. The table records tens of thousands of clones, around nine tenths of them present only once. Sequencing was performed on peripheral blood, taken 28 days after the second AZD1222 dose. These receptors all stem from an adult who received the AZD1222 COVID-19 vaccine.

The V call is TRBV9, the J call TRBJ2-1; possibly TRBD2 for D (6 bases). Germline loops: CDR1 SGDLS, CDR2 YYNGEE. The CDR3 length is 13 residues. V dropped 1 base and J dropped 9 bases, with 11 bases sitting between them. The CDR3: CASSVTSIGEQFF. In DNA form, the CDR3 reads TGTGCCAGCAGCGTAACTAGCATCGGTGAGCAGTTCTTC. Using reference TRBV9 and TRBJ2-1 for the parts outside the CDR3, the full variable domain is DSGVTQTPKHLITATGQRVTLRCSPRSGDLSVYWYQQSLDQGLQFLIQYYNGEERAKGNILERFSAQQFPDLHSELNLSSLELGDSALYFCASSVTSIGEQFFGPGTRLTVL.

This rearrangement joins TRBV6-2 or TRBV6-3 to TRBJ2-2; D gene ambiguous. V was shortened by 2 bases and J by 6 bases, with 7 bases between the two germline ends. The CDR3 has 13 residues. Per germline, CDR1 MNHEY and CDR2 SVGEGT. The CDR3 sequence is CASSYAFAGELFF. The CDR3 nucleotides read TGTGCCAGCAGTTACGCGTTTGCCGGGGAGCTGTTTTTT.

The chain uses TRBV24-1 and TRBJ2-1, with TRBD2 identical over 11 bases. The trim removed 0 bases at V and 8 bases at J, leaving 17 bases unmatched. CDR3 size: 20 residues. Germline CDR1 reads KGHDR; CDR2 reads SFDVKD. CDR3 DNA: TGTGCCACCAGTGATTTGCAGCCAGGGGTAGCGGGAGGGCGCGCCTATGAGCAGTTCTTC. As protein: CATSDLQPGVAGGRAYEQFF.

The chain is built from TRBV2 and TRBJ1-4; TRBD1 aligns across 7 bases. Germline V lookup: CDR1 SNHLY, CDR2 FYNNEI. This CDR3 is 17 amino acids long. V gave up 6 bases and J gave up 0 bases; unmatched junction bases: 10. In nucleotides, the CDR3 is TGTGCCAGCAGGGGACAGATCAGCTTTGCAACTAATGAAAAACTGTTTTTT. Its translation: CASRGQISFATNEKLFF.

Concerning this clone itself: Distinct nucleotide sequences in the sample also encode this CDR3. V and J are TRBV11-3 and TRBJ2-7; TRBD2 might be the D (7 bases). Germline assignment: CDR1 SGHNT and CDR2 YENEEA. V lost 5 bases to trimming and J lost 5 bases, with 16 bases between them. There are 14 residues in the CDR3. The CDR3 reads CASSPGGGLDEQYF. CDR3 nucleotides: TGTGCCAGCAGCCCTGGGGGGGGCTTGGACGAGCAGTACTTC.

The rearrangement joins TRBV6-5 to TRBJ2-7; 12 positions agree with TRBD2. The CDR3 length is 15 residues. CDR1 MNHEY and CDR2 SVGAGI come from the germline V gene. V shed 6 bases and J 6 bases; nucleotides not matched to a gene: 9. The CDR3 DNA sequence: TGTGCCAGCAGACAGAGACTAGCGGGAGTCGGCGAGCAGTACTTC. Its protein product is CASRQRLAGVGEQYF.

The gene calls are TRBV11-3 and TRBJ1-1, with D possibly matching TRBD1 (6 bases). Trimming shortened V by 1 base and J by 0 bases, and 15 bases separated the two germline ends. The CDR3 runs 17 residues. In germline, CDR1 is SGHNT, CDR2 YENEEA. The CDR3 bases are TGTGCCAGCAGCTTAGCTTCGGTCGGGGACATGAACACTGAAGCTTTCTTT. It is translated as CASSLASVGDMNTEAFF. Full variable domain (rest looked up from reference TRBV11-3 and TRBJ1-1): EAGVVQSPRYKIIEKKQPVAFWCNPISGHNTLYWYLQNLGQGPELLIRYENEEAVDDSQLPKDRFSAERLKGVDSTLKIQPAELGDSAVYLCASSLASVGDMNTEAFFGQGTRLTVV.

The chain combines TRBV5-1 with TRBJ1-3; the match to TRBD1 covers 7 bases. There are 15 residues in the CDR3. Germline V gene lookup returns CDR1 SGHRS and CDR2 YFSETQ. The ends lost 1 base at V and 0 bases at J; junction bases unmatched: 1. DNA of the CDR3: TGCGCCAGCAGCTTGAAGGGGGCCTCTGGAAACACCATATATTTT. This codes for CASSLKGASGNTIYF.

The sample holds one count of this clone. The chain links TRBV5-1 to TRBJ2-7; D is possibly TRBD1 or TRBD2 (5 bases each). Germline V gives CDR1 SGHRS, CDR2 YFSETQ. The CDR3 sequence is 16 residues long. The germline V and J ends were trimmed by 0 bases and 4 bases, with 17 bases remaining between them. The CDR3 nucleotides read TGCGCCAGCAGCTTGGAAGGTGGGACGGTGGCTTACGAGCAGTACTTC. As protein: CASSLEGGTVAYEQYF.

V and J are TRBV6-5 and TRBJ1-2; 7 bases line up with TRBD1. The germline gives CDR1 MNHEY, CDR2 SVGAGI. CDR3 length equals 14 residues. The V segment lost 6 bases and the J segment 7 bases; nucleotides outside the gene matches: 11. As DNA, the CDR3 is TGTGCCAGCAGGGACAGGTGGTTCCTTCGTGGCTACACCTTC. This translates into CASRDRWFLRGYTF.

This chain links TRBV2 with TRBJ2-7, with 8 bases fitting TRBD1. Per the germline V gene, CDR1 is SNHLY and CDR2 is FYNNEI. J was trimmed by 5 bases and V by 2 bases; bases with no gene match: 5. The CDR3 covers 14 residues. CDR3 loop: CASSERTGTDEQYF. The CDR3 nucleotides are TGTGCCAGCAGTGAAAGGACAGGGACCGACGAGCAGTACTTC.

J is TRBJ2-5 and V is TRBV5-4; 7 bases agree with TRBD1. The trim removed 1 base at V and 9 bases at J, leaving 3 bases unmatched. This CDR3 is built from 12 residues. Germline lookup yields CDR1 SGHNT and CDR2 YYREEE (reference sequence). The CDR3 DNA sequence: TGTGCCAGCAGCTTGCCGCAGGGGGCCCAGTACTTC. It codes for CASSLPQGAQYF.

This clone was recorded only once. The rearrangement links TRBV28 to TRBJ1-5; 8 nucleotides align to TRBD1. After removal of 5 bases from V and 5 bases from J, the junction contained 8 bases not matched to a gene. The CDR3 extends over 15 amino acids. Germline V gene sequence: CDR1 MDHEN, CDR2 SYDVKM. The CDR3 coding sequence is TGTGCCAGCAGTATCGCAGGGGGCAGGGATCAGCCCCAGCATTTT. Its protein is CASSIAGGRDQPQHF.

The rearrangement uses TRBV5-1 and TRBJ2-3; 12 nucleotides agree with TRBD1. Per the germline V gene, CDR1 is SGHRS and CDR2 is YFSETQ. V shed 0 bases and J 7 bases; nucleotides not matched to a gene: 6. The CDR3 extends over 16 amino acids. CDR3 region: CASSLERDRGRNTQYF. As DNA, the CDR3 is TGCGCCAGCAGCTTGGAGAGGGACAGGGGGCGAAATACGCAGTATTTT.